A selection of T cell receptor beta chains follows, all from one sample in a study of blood T cell repertoires in COVID-19. The assay was immunoSEQ multiplex PCR, and TCRdb's table has in-frame clones only and misses some. The sample carries 98,000 or so clones, roughly 82% recorded once. Material: peripheral blood. These receptors were obtained from a man aged 60-69 years with acute or convalescent COVID-19. The CDR3 runs from the conserved cysteine through the conserved F or W. D genes are given only for firm matches. Expanded clones are given a class, and other clones once, few, many or no size at all.

CDR3	DNA	D	size	J	length	V
CAISAGTGTEAFF	TGTGCCATCAGTGCAGGGACAGGGACTGAAGCTTTCTTT	TRBD1	-	TRBJ1-1	13	TRBV10-3
CASSLAGEQYF	TGCGCCAGCAGCTTGGCAGGCGAGCAGTACTTC	-	few	TRBJ2-7	11	TRBV5-1
CASSYSWDTDEAFF	TGTGCCAGCAGTTACTCATGGGACACGGATGAAGCTTTCTTT	-	-	TRBJ1-1	14	TRBV6-5
CASSRRTGGVEKLFF	TGTGCCAGCAGTAGAAGGACAGGGGGCGTTGAAAAACTGTTTTTT	TRBD1	-	TRBJ1-4	15	TRBV28
CASSRHEMNTEAFF	TGTGCCAGCAGCCGACACGAGATGAACACTGAAGCTTTCTTT	-	-	TRBJ1-1	14	TRBV6-2/TRBV6-3
CASSMTGGRPQHF	TGTGCCAGTAGTATGACAGGCGGAAGGCCCCAGCATTTT	-	-	TRBJ1-5	13	TRBV19
CSVVGDDYGYTF	TGCAGCGTTGTGGGAGATGACTATGGCTACACCTTC	-	few	TRBJ1-2	12	TRBV29-1
CASSWNTGGRETQYF	TGCGCCAGCAGCTGGAATACAGGGGGAAGGGAGACCCAGTACTTC	TRBD1	-	TRBJ2-5	15	TRBV5-1
CASSSRTSGVIGF	TGTGCCAGCAGCTCGCGGACTAGCGGTGTGATCGGATTC	TRBD2	-	TRBJ2-7	13	TRBV7-2
CATRGQMNTEAFF	TGTGCCACCAGGGGACAGATGAACACTGAAGCTTTCTTT	TRBD1	-	TRBJ1-1	13	TRBV24-1
CASSQPLPSPLHF	TGTGCCAGCAGCCAGCCACTTCCTTCACCCCTCCACTTT	-	-	TRBJ1-6	13	TRBV3-1/TRBV3-2
CAIAGPIDTQYF	TGTGCCATCGCGGGACCGATAGATACGCAGTATTTT	-	-	TRBJ2-3	12	TRBV10-3
CASSLADRTTEAFF	TGTGCCAGCAGCTTGGCTGACAGGACCACTGAAGCTTTCTTT	-	-	TRBJ1-1	14	TRBV7-9
CASSLRWDREAFF	TGTGCCAGCAGTTTAAGATGGGACAGGGAAGCTTTCTTT	TRBD1	-	TRBJ1-1	13	TRBV28
CASSQDGRRETGDTQYF	TGCGCCAGCAGCCAAGATGGGAGAAGGGAGACGGGGGATACGCAGTATTTT	-	-	TRBJ2-3	17	TRBV4-3
CSGTRQGGRPEAFF	TGCAGCGGAACCCGACAGGGGGGTCGGCCTGAAGCTTTCTTT	TRBD1	-	TRBJ1-1	14	TRBV29-1
CASYRDTDAGNTIYF	TGTGCCAGCTACCGGGACACCGATGCTGGAAACACCATATATTTT	-	-	TRBJ1-3	15	TRBV6-5
CASSQEAIAPFF	TGTGCCAGCAGCCAAGAGGCCATAGCCCCGTTCTTC	-	once	TRBJ2-1	12	TRBV14
CASSRDSSGSNSYEQYF	TGTGCCAGTAGCCGGGACAGTAGCGGGAGCAACTCCTACGAGCAGTACTTC	TRBD2	once	TRBJ2-7	17	TRBV19
CASSPPGTSGSTDTQYF	TGTGCCAGCTCACCACCGGGGACTAGCGGGAGCACAGATACGCAGTATTTT	TRBD2	-	TRBJ2-3	17	TRBV18
CASITGSDQPQHF	TGTGCCAGCATTACCGGGTCGGATCAGCCCCAGCATTTT	-	-	TRBJ1-5	13	TRBV21-1
CASSNPGGAHTDTQYF	TGTGCCAGTAGTAACCCGGGGGGGGCACACACAGATACGCAGTATTTT	TRBD2	-	TRBJ2-3	16	TRBV19
CASRPAEQPQHF	TGTGCCAGCAGGCCTGCGGAGCAGCCCCAGCATTTT	-	once	TRBJ1-5	12	TRBV6-5
CASSPRRGSMNTEAFF	TGTGCCAGTAGTCCCCGAAGGGGTTCGATGAACACTGAAGCTTTCTTT	-	-	TRBJ1-1	16	TRBV19
CASSPRGSSYEQYF	TGTGCCAGCAGCCCTCGAGGGAGCTCCTACGAGCAGTACTTC	-	few	TRBJ2-7	14	TRBV9
CASSYRGHTGELFF	TGTGCCAGCAGTTACAGGGGCCACACCGGGGAGCTGTTTTTT	TRBD1	-	TRBJ2-2	14	TRBV28
CASSFTGGTDTQYF	TGCGCCAGCAGCTTTACGGGGGGCACAGATACGCAGTATTTT	-	-	TRBJ2-3	14	TRBV5-1
CATKVSSASEQFF	TGCGCCACGAAAGTCAGTTCAGCGAGTGAGCAGTTCTTC	-	-	TRBJ2-1	13	TRBV10-2
CASGWTARPGFTF	TGTGCCAGCGGGTGGACAGCACGGCCGGGATTCACCTTC	-	-	TRBJ1-2	13	TRBV27
CASSYGIAGKNEQYF	TGTGCCAGCAGTTACGGGATCGCAGGGAAGAACGAGCAGTACTTC	-	-	TRBJ2-7	15	TRBV6-6
CASSFDFGDNEQFF	TGTGCCAGCAGCTTTGATTTCGGGGACAATGAGCAGTTCTTC	-	-	TRBJ2-1	14	TRBV5-6
CASSRRDSGSYEQYF	TGTGCCAGCAGTCGCCGGGACAGTGGCTCCTACGAGCAGTACTTC	TRBD1	-	TRBJ2-7	15	TRBV5-6
CASSRLGQGADNEQFF	TGTGCCAGTAGCCGGCTAGGACAGGGGGCCGACAATGAGCAGTTCTTC	TRBD1	-	TRBJ2-1	16	TRBV19
CASSYRQVLQYF	TGTGCCAGCAGTTACCGCCAGGTCCTACAGTACTTC	-	-	TRBJ2-7	12	TRBV6-2/TRBV6-3
CATSRDRASTEAFF	TGTGCCACCAGCAGAGACAGGGCCTCCACTGAAGCTTTCTTT	-	-	TRBJ1-1	14	TRBV15
CASSKPLGTGVGYTF	TGTGCCAGCAGCAAACCCCTCGGGACAGGGGTCGGCTACACCTTC	TRBD1	-	TRBJ1-2	15	TRBV11-3
CASRVRTGGSETQYF	TGTGCCAGCAGAGTCCGGACAGGGGGCTCAGAGACCCAGTACTTC	TRBD1	-	TRBJ2-5	15	TRBV2
CSVGEVGLAGAGYNEQFF	TGCAGCGTTGGGGAGGTCGGACTAGCGGGAGCGGGCTACAATGAGCAGTTCTTC	TRBD2	-	TRBJ2-1	18	TRBV29-1
CASTSLRRQKSDGYTF	TGTGCCAGTACCTCTCTCCGGCGACAGAAATCGGATGGCTACACCTTC	-	-	TRBJ1-2	16	TRBV19
CASRGLGGGYEQYF	TGCGCCAGCCGGGGACTGGGCGGGGGGTACGAGCAGTACTTC	TRBD2	once	TRBJ2-7	14	TRBV5-1
CASSQDRGLEREAFF	TGCGCCAGCAGCCAAGACAGGGGCTTGGAACGTGAAGCTTTCTTT	-	-	TRBJ1-1	15	TRBV4-1